This is a list of T cell receptor beta chains from one sample in a study of immune evolution from preneoplasia to lung adenocarcinoma. Here immunoSEQ multiplex PCR was the method, and the copy in TCRdb shows in-frame clones only, minus some. The sample records about 40,000 clones, roughly four fifths being singletons. The specimen sequenced was FFPE invasive lung adenocarcinoma tissue. Receptors were obtained from a person between 55 and 70 years old with lung adenocarcinoma. Both conserved end residues are part of each CDR3. A D gene is named only where the DNA matches it firmly. The size field is filled for only some rows; it gives once, few, many or a size class.

D gene,J gene,clone size,CDR3 length,V gene,CDR3 DNA,CDR3 protein
TRBD1,TRBJ1-2,medium-sized,15,TRBV5-1,TGCGCCAGCAGCTCCGGACAGGGCCGGGGCTATGGCTACACCTTC,CASSSGQGRGYGYTF
NA,TRBJ2-3,NA,15,TRBV6-6,TGTGCCAGCAGTTACACCCGACAGGGCACAGATACGCAGTATTTT,CASSYTRQGTDTQYF
TRBD2,TRBJ2-2,once,19,TRBV18,TGTGCCAGCTCACCCTTACCCCTAGGCGGGAGCGTAAACACCGGGGAGCTGTTTTTT,CASSPLPLGGSVNTGELFF
TRBD1,TRBJ1-5,once,12,TRBV30,TGTACCTGGAGTGGGACAGACCAGCCCCAGCATTTT,CTWSGTDQPQHF
TRBD1,TRBJ1-2,NA,17,TRBV28,TGTGCCAGCATAGGGCACGGAAACAGGGGGCGCGGTAAGGGCTACACCTTC,CASIGHGNRGRGKGYTF
TRBD1,TRBJ1-4,few,14,TRBV15,TGTGCCACCAGCAGGCAGGGGGCGCGAGAAAAACTGTTTTTT,CATSRQGAREKLFF
NA,TRBJ1-1,NA,13,TRBV7-8,TGTGCCAGCAGCTCGACTTTAAACACTGAAGCTTTCTTT,CASSSTLNTEAFF
NA,TRBJ1-3,NA,15,TRBV6-5,TGTGCCAGTAGGGATCCAGGCCTTTCTGGAAACACCATATATTTT,CASRDPGLSGNTIYF
TRBD1,TRBJ2-5,NA,15,TRBV12-5,TGTGCTAGTGGGCTCGGGGACAGCACCCAAGAGACCCAGTACTTC,CASGLGDSTQETQYF
TRBD2,TRBJ2-5,NA,15,TRBV7-7,TGTGCTAGCAGCTTGGGACGGGAGGGCACAGAGACCCAGTACTTC,CASSLGREGTETQYF
NA,TRBJ1-1,NA,16,TRBV2,TGTGCCAGCATCCTTGGCTCTGGACGGAGGAACACTGAAGCTTTCTTT,CASILGSGRRNTEAFF
TRBD1,TRBJ1-4,NA,18,TRBV27,TGTGCCAGCAGTACCGGGACAGGGTTTTGGGCAACTAATGAAAAACTGTTTTTT,CASSTGTGFWATNEKLFF
TRBD1,TRBJ1-5,NA,15,TRBV28,TGTGCCAGCAGCCTCCGGGACAGGGCTGTTCAGCCCCAGCATTTT,CASSLRDRAVQPQHF
NA,TRBJ1-2,few,17,TRBV19,TGTGCCAGTAGGAATACCCGGCTAGCCAGAGCTAACTATGGCTACACCTTC,CASRNTRLARANYGYTF
NA,TRBJ2-1,NA,11,TRBV5-4,TGTGCCAGCAGCTACTACAATGAGCAGTTCTTC,CASSYYNEQFF
NA,TRBJ2-1,few,12,TRBV2,TGTGCCAGCAGTGTACTTAGTAATGAGCAGTTCTTC,CASSVLSNEQFF
NA,TRBJ1-1,NA,13,TRBV2,TGTGCCAGCAGTACAGATACGAACACTGAAGCTTTCTTT,CASSTDTNTEAFF
TRBD1,TRBJ1-4,NA,15,TRBV6-1,TGTGCCAGCAGTGAGACAACAGGGGGCTATGAAAAACTGTTTTTT,CASSETTGGYEKLFF
NA,TRBJ2-7,large,12,TRBV9,TGTGCCAGCAGCCCCCCACTAGGCGAGCAGTACTTC,CASSPPLGEQYF
NA,TRBJ2-7,NA,14,TRBV5-1,TGCGCCAGCAGCTTGGGACTGACAACCTACGAGCAGTACTTC,CASSLGLTTYEQYF
TRBD2,TRBJ2-1,NA,14,TRBV15,TGTGCCACCAGCAGAGCGGGAGGGTACAATGAGCAGTTCTTC,CATSRAGGYNEQFF
TRBD1,TRBJ1-4,NA,15,TRBV7-2,TGTGCCAGCAGCACCTACAGGGGCACTAATGAAAAACTGTTTTTT,CASSTYRGTNEKLFF
NA,TRBJ2-3,NA,12,TRBV29-1,TGCAGCGCAACGGTCCGGGAAGATACGCAGTATTTT,CSATVREDTQYF
NA,TRBJ2-7,NA,14,TRBV6-6,TGTGCCAGCAGCTTGACCCCGGGGATCAGTAAGCAGTACTTC,CASSLTPGISKQYF
TRBD1,TRBJ2-1,NA,15,TRBV5-8,TGTGCCAGCAGCCCGGGGACAGGGCGCAGGGATGAGCAGTTCTTC,CASSPGTGRRDEQFF
TRBD1,TRBJ2-4,NA,16,TRBV5-1,TGCGCCAGCAGCTTGGATGCCTACAGGGGGAAAAACATTCAGTACTTC,CASSLDAYRGKNIQYF
TRBD2,TRBJ2-2,NA,17,TRBV30,TGTGCCTCTTCAAGATTCGCAGCGGGAGCCCTCACCGGGGAGCTGTTTTTT,CASSRFAAGALTGELFF
TRBD1,TRBJ2-3,NA,14,TRBV27,TGTGCCTCCAGCATGAATCAGGGGGAAGATACGCAGTATTTT,CASSMNQGEDTQYF
NA,TRBJ1-4,few,13,TRBV5-1,TGCGCCACCCGGGGTTATGTGGATGAAAAACTGTTTTTT,CATRGYVDEKLFF
NA,TRBJ2-7,NA,15,TRBV11-3,TGTGCCAGCAGCTTAGATTTCCGACGCACCTACGAGCAGTACTTC,CASSLDFRRTYEQYF
TRBD1,TRBJ1-1,NA,14,TRBV5-1,TGCGCCAGCAGCCAGAACAGGGGGCTGACTGAAGCTTTCTTT,CASSQNRGLTEAFF
TRBD1,TRBJ1-1,few,14,TRBV5-4,TGTGCCAGCAGCAGGGGACAGGCGAACACTGAAGCTTTCTTT,CASSRGQANTEAFF
TRBD2,TRBJ2-7,NA,15,TRBV6-6,TGTGCCAGCAGTTACTGGGGCGGGAGCTCCTACGAGCAGTACTTC,CASSYWGGSSYEQYF
NA,TRBJ1-2,NA,13,TRBV2,TGTGCCAGCAGTGTGGTTGGTGTGTCCGGCTACACCTTC,CASSVVGVSGYTF
TRBD2,TRBJ2-1,NA,17,TRBV15,TGTGCCACCAGTCCTAGCGGGGCCCCCTCTGCCTACAATGAGCAGTTCTTC,CATSPSGAPSAYNEQFF
TRBD2,TRBJ2-1,NA,18,TRBV7-6,TGTGCCAGCAGCTTATTATCTCTAGCGGGAGGGTCCGCGAATGAGCAGTTCTTC,CASSLLSLAGGSANEQFF
NA,TRBJ1-3,NA,15,TRBV18,TGTGCCAGCTCACCACGTGACGGTTCTGGAAACACCATATATTTT,CASSPRDGSGNTIYF
NA,TRBJ1-2,medium-sized,13,TRBV2,TGTGCCAGCAGTGGAGCTGGGCCTGCGGGCTACACCTTC,CASSGAGPAGYTF
TRBD1,TRBJ2-7,NA,12,TRBV30,TGTGCCTGGAGTGAGACAGGGGGCGAGCAGTACTTC,CAWSETGGEQYF
NA,TRBJ2-1,NA,14,TRBV11-1,TGTGCCAGTGCGGGACACAGCTCCTACAATGAGCAGTTCTTC,CASAGHSSYNEQFF
TRBD2,TRBJ2-7,NA,15,TRBV5-1,TGCGCCAGCAGCCGTGGGGGGGAGGGGTCCCACGAGCAGTACTTC,CASSRGGEGSHEQYF
TRBD1,TRBJ1-5,NA,15,TRBV7-3,TGTGCCAGCAGCTTAGCGGACAGGGACAATCAGCCCCAGCATTTT,CASSLADRDNQPQHF
NA,TRBJ2-7,NA,14,TRBV10-3,TGTGCCATCAGTGTGGATCCTGGGGCCTACGAGCAGTACTTC,CAISVDPGAYEQYF
TRBD1,TRBJ2-7,few,12,TRBV7-9,TGTGCCAGCAGCAGAACAGGGGACGAGCAGTACTTC,CASSRTGDEQYF
NA,TRBJ1-4,NA,11,TRBV18,TGTGCCAGCTCAACCAATGAAAAACTGTTTTTT,CASSTNEKLFF
TRBD1,TRBJ1-1,NA,14,TRBV11-2,TGTGCCAGCAGCTTAGATAACAGGGGGCAAAGAGCTTTCTTT,CASSLDNRGQRAFF
TRBD2,TRBJ2-1,once,15,TRBV11-2,TGTGCCAGCAGCTTCGGGACGGGGGGGTACAATGAGCAGTTCTTC,CASSFGTGGYNEQFF
TRBD1,TRBJ2-5,NA,13,TRBV19,TGTGCCAGTACGCGGACAGGGGTAGAGACCCAGTACTTC,CASTRTGVETQYF
TRBD2,TRBJ2-7,NA,13,TRBV10-2,TGCGCCAGCAGGCCCGGGACTAGCGGTGAGCAGTACTTC,CASRPGTSGEQYF
NA,TRBJ2-3,NA,16,TRBV10-3,TGTGCCATCAGTGACCACAGGACAGCTAGCACAGATACGCAGTATTTT,CAISDHRTASTDTQYF
NA,TRBJ2-5,large,9,TRBV5-4,TGTGCCAGCAATGGGACCCAGTACTTC,CASNGTQYF
NA,TRBJ1-2,NA,17,TRBV28,TGTGCCAGCAGTTTAGCGGACGACGGGACGGCATTCTATGGCTACACCTTC,CASSLADDGTAFYGYTF
TRBD1,TRBJ1-2,NA,14,TRBV28,TGTGCCAGCAGTAGACAGGGCGGTAACTATGGCTACACCTTC,CASSRQGGNYGYTF
NA,TRBJ1-3,NA,14,TRBV5-4,TGTGCCAGCAGCCCCACCCTCTCTGGAAACACCATATATTTT,CASSPTLSGNTIYF
NA,TRBJ2-7,NA,15,TRBV7-6,TGTGCCAGCAGCTCCGGACACCAGAGCTCCTACGAGCAGTACTTC,CASSSGHQSSYEQYF
TRBD1,TRBJ2-7,NA,15,TRBV2,TGTGCCAGCAGTTCACGGACAGGGAACACTAACGAGCAGTACTTC,CASSSRTGNTNEQYF
NA,TRBJ1-2,NA,16,TRBV9,TGTGCCAGCAGCGCCGACGCCAACAGGGTTTTCTATGGCTACACCTTC,CASSADANRVFYGYTF
TRBD1,TRBJ2-7,NA,14,TRBV5-1,TGCGCCAGCAGCCCGACCGGGACAGCTCGCGAGCAGTACTTC,CASSPTGTAREQYF
NA,TRBJ1-4,once,15,TRBV6-1,TGTGCCAGCAGTGAACGCGAGACAACTAATGAAAAACTGTTTTTT,CASSERETTNEKLFF
NA,TRBJ1-4,NA,14,TRBV28,TGTGCCAGCGGTGGGGGTCCAACTAATGAAAAACTGTTTTTT,CASGGGPTNEKLFF